Reported below is one T cell receptor beta chain. Germline CDR1 and CDR2: SGHDN and FVKESK. V lost 0 bases and J lost 0, with 18 bases in between. This CDR3 is 20 amino acids long. These data belong to a study of blood T cell repertoires in COVID-19. Enrolment of Seattle patients took place during active infection, and they were followed longitudinally. Repertoires were generated with immunoSEQ multiplex PCR, while TCRdb's copy carries only in-frame clones and drops some. The sample consists of 150,000 to 180,000 clones, approximately 85% of them appearing once. Sequences were obtained from peripheral blood. The chain recombines TRBV14 with TRBJ1-6; D may be TRBD1 (6 bases). The sequence came from a man aged 55 to 70 with COVID-19, enrolled during active disease. CDR3 loop: CASSQDLRQGRGSYNSPLHF. The CDR3 DNA reads as TGTGCCAGCAGCCAAGATCTACGCCAGGGGAGAGGCTCCTATAATTCACCCCTCCACTTT.